What follows is one T cell receptor (beta chain) and its context. This entry comes from a study of technical replicates of blood from several donors. Sequencing used immunoSEQ multiplex PCR; TCRdb keeps in-frame clones, though not all of them. The repertoire holds 75,000 to 95,000 clones, about 94% seen once, with less than 0.3% in the top ten. Sequencing was performed on T cells isolated from PBMCs. This receptor was taken from a human donor in good health.

The CDR3 DNA follows: TGCGCCAGCAGCCCCGTAAGTAGCGGGATCACCGGGGAGCTGTTTTTT. This sequence encodes CASSPVSSGITGELFF. The chain employs TRBV5-1 and TRBJ2-2; 8 bases line up with TRBD2. CDR3 length: 16 amino acids. Germline V gives CDR1 SGHRS, CDR2 YFSETQ. Trimming at V came to 4 bases and at J to 4 bases, leaving 9 bases not matched to a gene.